Listed below are T cell receptor beta chains from one sample, sequenced in a study of T cells in Graves' hyperthyroidism and ophthalmopathy. In TCRdb, the multiplex PCR reads were re-called with MiXCR into one record per CDR3 protein. The sample includes 360,000 or so distinct CDR3 sequences, around 18% of them seen just once. Input material: blood. The receptor set was obtained from a woman aged 40 to 50 with Graves' ophthalmopathy. CDR3s include the opening cysteine and the closing phenylalanine or tryptophan. The order of the fields is D gene, clone size, J gene, V gene, CDR3 DNA, CDR3 protein. D genes are given only for firm matches. Clone size is shown for a subset of rows, as once, few, many or a class of expanded clone.

.,many,TRBJ1-6,TRBV28,TGTGCCACCGGAGATTCACCCCTCCACTTT,CATGDSPLHF
.,many,TRBJ2-7,TRBV19,TGTGCCAGTAGCCGGGACACTAGCTCCTACGAGCAGTACTTC,CASSRDTSSYEQYF
.,.,TRBJ2-6,TRBV4-3,TGCGCCAGCAGCCAGGGACCCTACTCTGGGGCCAACGTCCTGACTTTC,CASSQGPYSGANVLTF
.,.,TRBJ2-5,TRBV6-1,TGTGCCAGCAGTGCCACAGGATGGGGGACCCAGTACTTC,CASSATGWGTQYF
.,.,TRBJ2-5,TRBV12-3/TRBV12-4,TGTGCCAGCAGTTTTCGGTTAGCTAGCGCCCGCCAAGAGACCCAGTACTTC,CASSFRLASARQETQYF
TRBD1,many,TRBJ2-7,TRBV29-1,TGCAGCGGGGCACCCGCGGCCGGACAGGGCGAGCAGTACTTC,CSGAPAAGQGEQYF
.,many,TRBJ2-7,TRBV5-1,TGCGCCAGCACCCCCGAAGGGGGGAGGATTTACGAGCAGTACTTC,CASTPEGGRIYEQYF
.,many,TRBJ2-3,TRBV30,TGTGCCTGGAGTGTTCTTGCTCACTCAGATACGCAGTATTTT,CAWSVLAHSDTQYF
TRBD2,.,TRBJ2-7,TRBV28,TGTGCCAGCACGCCGGGACTAGACTACGAGCAGTACTTC,CASTPGLDYEQYF
.,many,TRBJ1-2,TRBV2,TGTGCCAGCAGTGATAACGTGAACAGAAACTATGGCTACACCTTC,CASSDNVNRNYGYTF
TRBD1,.,TRBJ2-5,TRBV18,TGTGCCAGCTCACCAAGGGACAGGGTTCAGAAAGCCACTGTCCAAGAGACCCAGTACTTC,CASSPRDRVQKATVQETQYF
.,many,TRBJ2-5,TRBV7-9,TGTGCCAGCAGCTTTGCTCCGGGAAAGGGAGAGACCCAGTACTTC,CASSFAPGKGETQYF
.,many,TRBJ1-3,TRBV28,TGTGCCAGCAGTGGGACACAGGGCCGATCCTCTGGAAACACCATATATTTT,CASSGTQGRSSGNTIYF
.,few,TRBJ2-7,TRBV14,TGTGCCAGCAGCCAAGATCGGTTACTACAGGGATCCGAGCAGTACTTC,CASSQDRLLQGSEQYF
.,many,TRBJ1-6,TRBV6-5,TGTGCCAGCAGTCGGGATAGAGAGCTAGTTTCACCCCTCCACTTT,CASSRDRELVSPLHF
TRBD2,many,TRBJ2-7,TRBV27,TGTGCCAGCAGTTTATTTGGCCCTTTTCGGGGGGTGTACGAGCAGTACTTC,CASSLFGPFRGVYEQYF
.,many,TRBJ2-2,TRBV4-2,TGTGCCAGCAGCCCCTATAGTGGTGGGGAGCTGTTTTTT,CASSPYSGGELFF
.,many,TRBJ1-6,TRBV12-3/TRBV12-4,TGTGCCAGCAGTTATTGGGATTCACCCCTCCACTTT,CASSYWDSPLHF
TRBD1,many,TRBJ1-1,TRBV28,TGTGCCAGCAGTTTAACAGGGGGGTCTGAAGCTTTCTTT,CASSLTGGSEAFF
.,.,TRBJ1-3,TRBV4-3,TGCGCCAGCAGCCAAGATTGGGGACGCTCTGGAAACACCATATATTTT,CASSQDWGRSGNTIYF
.,.,TRBJ2-2,TRBV3-1,TGTGCCAGCAGCCAACAACCCCACACCGGGGAGCTGTTTTTT,CASSQQPHTGELFF
TRBD2,many,TRBJ2-7,TRBV2,TGTGCCAGCCGCGGGAGGGGATACGTCGTGCAGTACTTC,CASRGRGYVVQYF
TRBD2,many,TRBJ2-7,TRBV12-3/TRBV12-4,TGTGCCAGCAGTTTGCACGGACTAGCGGGAGGGTACGAGCAGTACTTC,CASSLHGLAGGYEQYF
.,many,TRBJ2-2,TRBV20-1,TGCAGTGCTAGAGAATCGCGGCGTAGATTCACCGGGGAGCTGTTTTTT,CSARESRRRFTGELFF
TRBD2,many,TRBJ2-5,TRBV28,TGTGCCAGCAATCCCGGGACTAGCGGGAGAGAGACCCAGTACTTC,CASNPGTSGRETQYF
.,few,TRBJ2-7,TRBV6-1,TGTGCCAGCAGTGAAGGAGGATGGAGGGAGTTTGGGGTCGAGCAGTACTTC,CASSEGGWREFGVEQYF
.,many,TRBJ1-2,TRBV27,TGTGCCAGCATTAGGACAGTTTATGGCTACACCTTC,CASIRTVYGYTF
TRBD1,many,TRBJ2-3,TRBV24-1,TGTGCCACCGGACAGGGGGCAACAGATACGCAGTATTTT,CATGQGATDTQYF
TRBD2,many,TRBJ2-5,TRBV30,TGTGCCTGGAGTACCGGAATAGCGGGGGTACAAGAGACCCAGTACTTC,CAWSTGIAGVQETQYF
TRBD2,few,TRBJ2-7,TRBV4-2,TGTGCCAGCAGCCAAGATGGGGGACTAGCGGGAGTTCTTATCTCCTACGAGCAGTACTTC,CASSQDGGLAGVLISYEQYF
.,many,TRBJ2-5,TRBV29-1,TGCAGCGTTGTTATAGTCAACCAAGAGACCCAGTACTTC,CSVVIVNQETQYF
.,.,TRBJ1-2,TRBV28,TGTGCCAGCAGTTTCGGCGGGAGGCCCTATGGCTACACCTTC,CASSFGGRPYGYTF
TRBD1,many,TRBJ1-2,TRBV12-3/TRBV12-4,TGTGCCAGCAGTTGGACAGGATTCTATGGCTACACCTTC,CASSWTGFYGYTF
TRBD1,few,TRBJ2-2,TRBV19,TGTGCCAGTAGGACAGGGGGGAGCGCCGGGGAGCTGTTTTTT,CASRTGGSAGELFF
.,.,TRBJ2-7,TRBV7-2,TGTGCCAGCAGCCCCCGTGTGGGGGGCTCCTACGAGCAGTACTTC,CASSPRVGGSYEQYF
.,many,TRBJ2-2,TRBV7-3,TGTGCCAGCAGCTTACCCGGGAACACCGGGGAGCTGTTTTTT,CASSLPGNTGELFF
.,.,TRBJ1-5,TRBV6-1,TGTGCCAGCATCACACCCGTGACAGGATATCAGCCCCAGCTTTTT,CASITPVTGYQPQLF
.,many,TRBJ2-7,TRBV12-3/TRBV12-4,TGTGCCAGCAGTTTAGGCGGGGACCCGCAGTACTTC,CASSLGGDPQYF
.,few,TRBJ1-5,TRBV15,TGTGCCACCAGCAGAGTTTTAGAGCCCCAGCATTTT,CATSRVLEPQHF
TRBD1,.,TRBJ2-7,TRBV10-3,TGTGCCATCAGGACAGGGGACTACGAGCAGTACTTC,CAIRTGDYEQYF
.,many,TRBJ2-7,TRBV5-1,TGCGCCAGCAGCTTGGCCGGGTTCGAGCAGTACTTC,CASSLAGFEQYF